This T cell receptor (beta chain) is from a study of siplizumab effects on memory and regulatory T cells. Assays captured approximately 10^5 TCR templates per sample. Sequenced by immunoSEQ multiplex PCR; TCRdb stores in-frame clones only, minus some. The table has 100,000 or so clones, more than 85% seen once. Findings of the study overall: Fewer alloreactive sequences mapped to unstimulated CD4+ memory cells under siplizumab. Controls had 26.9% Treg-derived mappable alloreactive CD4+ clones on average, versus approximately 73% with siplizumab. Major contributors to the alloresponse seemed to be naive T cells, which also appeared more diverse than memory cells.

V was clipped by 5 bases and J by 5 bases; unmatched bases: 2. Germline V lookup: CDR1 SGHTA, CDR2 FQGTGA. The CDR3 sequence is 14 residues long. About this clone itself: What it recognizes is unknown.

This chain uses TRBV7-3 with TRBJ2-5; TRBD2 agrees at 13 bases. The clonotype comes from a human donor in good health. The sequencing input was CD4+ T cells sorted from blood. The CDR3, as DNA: TGTGCCAGCAGCACTAGCGGGGGGGCGGAGACCCAGTACTTC. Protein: CASSTSGGAETQYF.